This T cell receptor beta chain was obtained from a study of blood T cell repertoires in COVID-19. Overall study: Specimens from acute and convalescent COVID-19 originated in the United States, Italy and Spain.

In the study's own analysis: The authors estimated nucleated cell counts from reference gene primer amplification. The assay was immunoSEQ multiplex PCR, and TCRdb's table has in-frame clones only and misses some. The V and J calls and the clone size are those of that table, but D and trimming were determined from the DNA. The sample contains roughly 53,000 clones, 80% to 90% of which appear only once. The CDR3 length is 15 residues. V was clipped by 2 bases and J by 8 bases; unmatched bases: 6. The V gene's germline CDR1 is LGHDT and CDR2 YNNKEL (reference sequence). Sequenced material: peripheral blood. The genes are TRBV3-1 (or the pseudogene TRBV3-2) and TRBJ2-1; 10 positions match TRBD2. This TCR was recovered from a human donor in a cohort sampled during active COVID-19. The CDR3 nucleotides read TGTGCCAGCAGCCAAACACCCGGGACTAGCGATGAGCAGTTCTTC. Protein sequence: CASSQTPGTSDEQFF.